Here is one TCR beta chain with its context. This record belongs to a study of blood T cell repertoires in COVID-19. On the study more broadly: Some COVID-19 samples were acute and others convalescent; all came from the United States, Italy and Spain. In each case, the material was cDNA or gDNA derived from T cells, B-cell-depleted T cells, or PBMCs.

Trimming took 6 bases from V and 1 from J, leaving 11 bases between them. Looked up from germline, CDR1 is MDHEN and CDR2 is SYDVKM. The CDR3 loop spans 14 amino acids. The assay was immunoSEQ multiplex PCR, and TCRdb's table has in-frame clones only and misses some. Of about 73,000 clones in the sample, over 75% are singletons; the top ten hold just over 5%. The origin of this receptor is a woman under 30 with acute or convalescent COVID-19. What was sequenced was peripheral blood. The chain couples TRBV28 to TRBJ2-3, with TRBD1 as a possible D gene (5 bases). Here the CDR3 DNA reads TGTGCCAGCAGCGTCCTGGGGCGCACAGATACGCAGTATTTT. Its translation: CASSVLGRTDTQYF.